A selection of T cell receptor beta chains follows, all from one sample in a study of long-term antiretroviral therapy in people with HIV. Assay used: immunoSEQ multiplex PCR; TCRdb lists only in-frame clones, some missing. Of 37,000 or so clones in the sample, 80% are singletons; the top ten hold around 5.8%. The source was unsorted PBMCs, collected 3.4 years after starting antiretroviral therapy. The source of these receptors is a man aged 25-40 years with HIV. Both conserved end residues are part of each CDR3. The order of the fields is D gene, J gene, V gene, clone size, CDR3 protein, CDR3 DNA. D genes are given only for firm matches. Clone size is stated in some rows and not others, as once, few, many or a class when expanded.

>TRBD2|TRBJ2-3|TRBV6-5|-
CASSYLAGASTDTQYF
TGTGCCAGCAGTTACCTAGCGGGAGCCAGCACAGATACGCAGTATTTT
>-|TRBJ1-1|TRBV28|-
CASIDTLNTEAFF
TGTGCCAGCATCGACACCTTGAACACTGAAGCTTTCTTT
>-|TRBJ2-1|TRBV11-3|once
CASSFDGTKQFF
TGTGCCAGCAGCTTCGACGGAACTAAACAGTTCTTC
>-|TRBJ2-5|TRBV27|once
CASSLNRDRQETQYF
TGTGCCAGCAGTTTGAACAGGGACCGACAAGAGACCCAGTACTTC
>-|TRBJ2-7|TRBV19|-
CASSSVDRVPSYEQYF
TGTGCCAGTAGTTCCGTGGACAGAGTCCCTTCCTACGAGCAGTACTTC
>-|TRBJ1-5|TRBV7-5|once
CARSLVRQGNSNSNQPQHF
TGTGCCAGAAGCTTAGTGAGACAGGGAAATTCTAATAGCAATCAGCCCCAGCATTTT
>TRBD1|TRBJ2-7|TRBV28|-
CASSLPRTGARGEQYF
TGTGCCAGCAGTTTGCCCAGGACAGGGGCTCGTGGAGAGCAGTACTTC
>-|TRBJ2-2|TRBV4-3|few
CASSQDRVGELFF
TGCGCCAGCAGCCAAGATCGGGTCGGGGAGCTGTTTTTT
>TRBD1|TRBJ2-1|TRBV13|-
CASSPGQGARGEQFF
TGTGCCAGCAGCCCCGGACAGGGGGCCCGGGGCGAGCAGTTCTTC
>TRBD2|TRBJ2-2|TRBV27|-
CASTDTTSGTGELFF
TGTGCCAGCACCGACACGACTAGCGGTACCGGGGAGCTGTTTTTT
>-|TRBJ2-7|TRBV5-4|-
CASSLGTAAAYEQYF
TGTGCCAGCAGCTTGGGCACCGCGGCAGCCTACGAGCAGTACTTC
>-|TRBJ1-1|TRBV7-2|-
CASSLGGSTEAFF
TGTGCCAGCAGCTTAGGGGGGAGCACTGAAGCTTTCTTT
>-|TRBJ2-1|TRBV13|-
CASSLGGIEWQFF
TGTGCCAGCAGCTTAGGGGGAATCGAGTGGCAGTTCTTC
>-|TRBJ2-2|TRBV28|-
CASRGLGGELFF
TGTGCCAGCAGGGGGCTCGGCGGGGAGCTGTTTTTT
>TRBD1|TRBJ2-1|TRBV11-3|-
CASSGRLETGQRPNEQFF
TGTGCCAGCAGCGGACGATTAGAGACAGGGCAAAGGCCCAATGAGCAGTTCTTC
>-|TRBJ2-6|TRBV11-2|-
CASSLTSGANVLTF
TGTGCCAGCAGCTTGACATCTGGGGCCAACGTCCTGACTTTC
>-|TRBJ1-1|TRBV11-3|-
CASSLFGNTEAFF
TGTGCCAGCAGCTTATTCGGGAACACTGAAGCTTTCTTT
>-|TRBJ2-3|TRBV5-4|few
CASSWPSQGGTDTQYF
TGTGCCAGCAGCTGGCCCAGCCAGGGAGGCACAGATACGCAGTATTTT
>-|TRBJ2-7|TRBV5-5|-
CASSFPGAHEQYF
TGTGCCAGCAGCTTTCCGGGGGCCCACGAGCAGTACTTC
>-|TRBJ2-7|TRBV10-1|-
CASSEGMGEQYF
TGCGCCAGCAGTGAGGGTATGGGCGAGCAGTACTTC
>-|TRBJ1-1|TRBV6-5|few
CASSYSMNTEAFF
TGTGCCAGCAGTTACTCGATGAACACTGAAGCTTTCTTT
>TRBD1|TRBJ2-5|TRBV7-8|-
CASSYGQGETQYF
TGTGCCAGCAGCTATGGACAGGGGGAGACCCAGTACTTC
>-|TRBJ2-1|TRBV7-2|-
CASSLAYGTSGQFF
TGTGCCAGCAGCTTAGCGTATGGGACCTCCGGTCAGTTCTTC
>-|TRBJ1-1|TRBV7-9|-
CASSFSRGSGRTEAFF
TGTGCCAGCAGCTTCTCCAGGGGCAGCGGGAGAACTGAAGCTTTCTTT
>-|TRBJ2-4|TRBV7-9|-
CASSLMGEGTKNIQYF
TGTGCCAGCAGCTTAATGGGGGAAGGGACCAAAAACATTCAGTACTTC
>-|TRBJ2-5|TRBV20-1|-
CSARFETQYF
TGCAGTGCTAGATTCGAGACCCAGTACTTC
>-|TRBJ2-4|TRBV5-1|-
CASSELAALGNIQYF
TGCGCCAGCAGTGAATTAGCGGCCCTTGGAAACATTCAGTACTTC
>-|TRBJ1-5|TRBV30|few
CAWSARISNQPQHF
TGTGCCTGGAGTGCCCGGATTAGCAATCAGCCCCAGCATTTT
>TRBD2|TRBJ2-2|TRBV10-3|-
CAISPGLAGTGELFF
TGTGCCATCAGCCCGGGACTAGCGGGCACCGGGGAGCTGTTTTTT
>TRBD2|TRBJ2-2|TRBV7-8|-
CASSPWTSGSGELFF
TGTGCCAGCAGCCCGTGGACTAGCGGGTCCGGGGAGCTGTTTTTT
>TRBD2|TRBJ2-7|TRBV15|-
CATSRPLAGVEEQYF
TGTGCCACCAGCAGACCTTTAGCGGGAGTAGAGGAGCAGTACTTC
>-|TRBJ2-7|TRBV6-1|-
CASTEVRGGEQYF
TGTGCCAGCACGGAGGTTCGGGGCGGCGAGCAGTACTTC
>TRBD2|TRBJ2-2|TRBV9|-
CASSVGRLAGGGTGELFF
TGTGCCAGCAGCGTCGGTCGACTAGCGGGAGGTGGGACCGGGGAGCTGTTTTTT
>-|TRBJ2-7|TRBV5-6|once
CASSLRANFYEQYF
TGTGCCAGCAGCTTGAGGGCGAATTTTTACGAGCAGTACTTC
>-|TRBJ2-7|TRBV6-1|once
CASSLSSRSYEQYF
TGTGCCAGCAGTTTGTCTAGCAGATCCTACGAGCAGTACTTC
>TRBD1|TRBJ1-4|TRBV27|-
CASSLTGLNEKLFF
TGTGCCAGCAGTTTGACAGGGCTCAATGAAAAACTGTTTTTT
>TRBD2|TRBJ2-1|TRBV7-3|few
CASSSRLAGYNEQFF
TGTGCCAGCAGCTCCCGACTAGCGGGATACAATGAGCAGTTCTTC
>-|TRBJ1-5|TRBV7-8|-
CASSLVAGTSNQPQHF
TGTGCCAGCAGCTTAGTAGCCGGGACCAGCAATCAGCCCCAGCATTTT
>TRBD2|TRBJ2-2|TRBV28|-
CASSFEASGSNGELFF
TGTGCCAGCAGTTTTGAGGCTAGCGGGAGTAACGGGGAGCTGTTTTTT
>-|TRBJ1-2|TRBV7-9|-
CASSSTGRDYGYTF
TGTGCCAGCAGCTCAACTGGGCGCGACTATGGCTACACCTTC
>-|TRBJ2-2|TRBV7-3|-
CASSSMGQNTGELFF
TGTGCCAGCAGCTCCATGGGACAGAACACCGGGGAGCTGTTTTTT
>-|TRBJ1-3|TRBV29-1|-
CSVRGTPSSGNTIYF
TGCAGCGTTAGAGGGACACCTTCCTCTGGAAACACCATATATTTT
>-|TRBJ1-2|TRBV7-8|-
CASSLVSTVANYGYTF
TGTGCCAGCAGCTTAGTGTCGACAGTAGCTAACTATGGCTACACCTTC
>-|TRBJ2-7|TRBV28|-
CASSLGYEQYF
TGTGCCAGCAGTTTGGGGTACGAGCAGTACTTC
>TRBD2|TRBJ2-7|TRBV27|-
CASRPGLAGRYEQYF
TGTGCCAGCAGACCGGGACTAGCGGGTCGCTACGAGCAGTACTTC
>-|TRBJ1-1|TRBV19|-
CASSTRTLEAFF
TGTGCCAGTAGTACCAGGACACTTGAAGCTTTCTTT
>-|TRBJ1-2|TRBV28|-
CASSLGGGGYGYTF
TGTGCCAGCAGCCTTGGGGGGGGAGGCTATGGCTACACCTTC
>TRBD2|TRBJ2-3|TRBV18|-
CASSPPGGSPDTQYF
TGTGCCAGCTCACCACCAGGCGGGAGTCCAGATACGCAGTATTTT
>TRBD2|TRBJ2-7|TRBV7-2|-
CASSLDGGGTVYEQYF
TGTGCCAGCAGCTTAGATGGGGGAGGGACGGTTTACGAGCAGTACTTC
>-|TRBJ1-1|TRBV25-1|-
CASSELGANTEAFF
TGTGCCAGCAGTGAACTGGGGGCTAACACTGAAGCTTTCTTT
>-|TRBJ2-5|TRBV7-8|once
CASSPNRETQYF
TGTGCCAGCAGCCCGAATAGGGAGACCCAGTACTTC
>-|TRBJ2-1|TRBV27|once
CASSLYGEQFF
TGTGCCAGCAGTTTATACGGTGAGCAGTTCTTC
>TRBD1|TRBJ2-2|TRBV5-8|-
CASSPGTVSNTGELFF
TGTGCCAGCAGCCCCGGGACAGTCTCGAACACCGGGGAGCTGTTTTTT
>TRBD2|TRBJ2-1|TRBV9|-
CASSVVASGRASSNEQFF
TGTGCCAGCAGCGTAGTGGCTAGCGGGAGGGCCTCGAGCAATGAGCAGTTCTTC
>-|TRBJ1-1|TRBV10-3|-
CAISPMTNTEAFF
TGTGCCATCTCCCCGATGACGAACACTGAAGCTTTCTTT
>-|TRBJ2-7|TRBV5-1|-
CASSSGSPFSYEQYF
TGCGCCAGCAGCTCAGGGTCACCCTTCTCCTACGAGCAGTACTTC
>-|TRBJ2-5|TRBV5-4|-
CASSLDPDGTQYF
TGTGCCAGCAGCTTAGACCCGGACGGGACCCAGTACTTC
>-|TRBJ2-7|TRBV7-9|-
CASSSTDYEQYF
TGTGCCAGCAGCTCGACGGATTACGAGCAGTACTTC
>-|TRBJ2-7|TRBV7-2|-
CASSLSRGPSSYEQYF
TGTGCCAGCAGCCTATCGCGGGGACCCTCCTCGTACGAGCAGTACTTC
>TRBD2|TRBJ2-2|TRBV5-4|-
CASSLRATSGGNTGELFF
TGTGCCAGCAGCTTGCGGGCAACTAGCGGGGGGAACACCGGGGAGCTGTTTTTT